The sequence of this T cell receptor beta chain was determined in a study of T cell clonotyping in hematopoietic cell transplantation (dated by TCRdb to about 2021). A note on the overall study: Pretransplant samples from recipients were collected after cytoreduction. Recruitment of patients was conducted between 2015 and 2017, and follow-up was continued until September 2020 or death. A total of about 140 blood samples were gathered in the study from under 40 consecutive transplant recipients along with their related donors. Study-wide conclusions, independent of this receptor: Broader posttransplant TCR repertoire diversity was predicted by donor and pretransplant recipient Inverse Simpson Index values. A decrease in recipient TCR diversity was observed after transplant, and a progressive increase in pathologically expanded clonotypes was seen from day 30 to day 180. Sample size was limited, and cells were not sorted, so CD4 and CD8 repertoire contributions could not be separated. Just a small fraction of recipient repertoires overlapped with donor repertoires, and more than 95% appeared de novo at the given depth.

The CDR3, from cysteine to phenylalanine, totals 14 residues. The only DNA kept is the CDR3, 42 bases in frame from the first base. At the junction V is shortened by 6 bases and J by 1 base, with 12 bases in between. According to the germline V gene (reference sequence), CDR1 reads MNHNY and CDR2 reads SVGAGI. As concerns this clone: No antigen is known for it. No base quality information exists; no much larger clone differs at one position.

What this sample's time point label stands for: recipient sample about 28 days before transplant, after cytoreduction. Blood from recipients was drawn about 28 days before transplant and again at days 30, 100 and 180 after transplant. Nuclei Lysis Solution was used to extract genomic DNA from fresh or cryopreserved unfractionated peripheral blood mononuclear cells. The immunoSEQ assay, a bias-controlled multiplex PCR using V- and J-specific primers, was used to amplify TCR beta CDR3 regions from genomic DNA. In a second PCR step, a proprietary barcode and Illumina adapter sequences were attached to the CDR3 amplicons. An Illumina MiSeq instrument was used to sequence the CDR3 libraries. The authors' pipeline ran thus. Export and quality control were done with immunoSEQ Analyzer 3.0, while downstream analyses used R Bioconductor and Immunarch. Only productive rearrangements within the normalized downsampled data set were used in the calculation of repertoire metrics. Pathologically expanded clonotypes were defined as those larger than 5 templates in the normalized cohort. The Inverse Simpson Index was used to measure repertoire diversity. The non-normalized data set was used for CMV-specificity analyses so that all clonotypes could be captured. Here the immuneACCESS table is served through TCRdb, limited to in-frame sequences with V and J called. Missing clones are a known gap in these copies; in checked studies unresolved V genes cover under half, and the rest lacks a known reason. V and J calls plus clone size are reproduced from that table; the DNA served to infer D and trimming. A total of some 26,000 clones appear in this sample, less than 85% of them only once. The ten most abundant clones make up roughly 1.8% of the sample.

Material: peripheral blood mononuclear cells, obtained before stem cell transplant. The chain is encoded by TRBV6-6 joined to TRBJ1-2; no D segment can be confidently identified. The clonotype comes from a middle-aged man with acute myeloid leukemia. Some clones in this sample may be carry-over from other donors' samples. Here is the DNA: TGTGCCAGCAGCTATCGGTCTGTTAACTATGGCTACACCTTC. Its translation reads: CASSYRSVNYGYTF.